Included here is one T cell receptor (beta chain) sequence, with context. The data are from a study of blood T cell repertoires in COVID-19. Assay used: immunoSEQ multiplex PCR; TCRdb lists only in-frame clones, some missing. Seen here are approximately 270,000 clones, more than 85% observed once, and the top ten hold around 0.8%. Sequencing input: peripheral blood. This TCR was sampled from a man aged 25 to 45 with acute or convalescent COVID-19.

CDR3 nucleotide sequence: TGCAGCGTTGATGAGGGCCCTACGAATGAGCAGTTCTTC. This encodes CSVDEGPTNEQFF. This chain links TRBV29-1 with TRBJ2-1, with D perhaps matching TRBD2 (5 bases). Germline V gene sequence: CDR1 SQVTM, CDR2 ANQGSEA. The ends were cut back, 3 bases at V and 7 bases at J, with 13 bases in the middle. The CDR3 sequence is 13 residues long.